Following are 4 T cell receptor beta chains from one sample sequenced in a study of blood T cell repertoires in COVID-19. Sequencing used immunoSEQ multiplex PCR; TCRdb keeps in-frame clones, though not all of them. The table includes about 300,000 clones, approximately 92% detected once. Sequences were obtained from peripheral blood. Receptors originate from a woman in her 30s with COVID-19, enrolled during active disease.

This chain links TRBV6-6 with TRBJ2-5, with D possibly matching TRBD1 (6 bases). The germline CDR1 and CDR2 sequences are MNHNY and SVGAGI (reference sequence). The length of the CDR3 is 13 residues. V lost 2 bases, J lost 6 bases, and 10 bases lay in between. CDR3 DNA: TGTGCCAGCAGTTACAACAGGGAGCAGACCCAGTACTTC. Protein product: CASSYNREQTQYF.

The V gene is TRBV12-3 or TRBV12-4, the J gene TRBJ2-1; D uncertain. The V end lost 6 bases, the J end lost 5 bases, and 8 bases lay between the germline ends. The CDR3 loop spans 12 amino acids. The CDR3 nucleotides are TGTGCCAGCAGCCCTCGGGACAATGAGCAGTTCTTC. It is translated as CASSPRDNEQFF.

The rearrangement uses TRBV5-1 and TRBJ2-3, with a tentative D call TRBD2 (6 bases). V lost 4 bases and J lost 1, with 10 bases in between. The CDR3 consists of 14 residues. Germline assignment: CDR1 SGHRS and CDR2 YFSETQ. The CDR3 loop reads CASSPLAGTDTQYF. CDR3 nucleotides: TGCGCCAGCAGCCCTTTAGCGGGCACAGATACGCAGTATTTT.

This clone was detected once. The chain uses TRBV14 and TRBJ2-7, with D perhaps TRBD1 (6 bases). CDR3 length: 16 residues. CDR1 SGHDN and CDR2 FVKESK come from the germline V gene. V shed 0 bases and J shed 3 bases, with 15 bases lying between them. The CDR3 DNA is TGTGCCAGCAGCCAAGACCCAATGACAGGCCTCTACGAGCAGTACTTC. Its protein product is CASSQDPMTGLYEQYF.